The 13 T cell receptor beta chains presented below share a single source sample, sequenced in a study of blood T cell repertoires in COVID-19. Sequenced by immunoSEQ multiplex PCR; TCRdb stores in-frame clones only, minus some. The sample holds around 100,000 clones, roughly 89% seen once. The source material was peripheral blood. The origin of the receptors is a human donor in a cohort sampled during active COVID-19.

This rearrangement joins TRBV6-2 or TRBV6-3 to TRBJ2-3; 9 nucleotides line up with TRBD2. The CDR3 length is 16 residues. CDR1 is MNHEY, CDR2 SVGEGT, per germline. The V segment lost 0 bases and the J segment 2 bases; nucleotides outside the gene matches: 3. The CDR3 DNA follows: TGTGCCAGCAGTTACTCTAGCGGGAGACCCACAGATACGCAGTATTTT. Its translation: CASSYSSGRPTDTQYF.

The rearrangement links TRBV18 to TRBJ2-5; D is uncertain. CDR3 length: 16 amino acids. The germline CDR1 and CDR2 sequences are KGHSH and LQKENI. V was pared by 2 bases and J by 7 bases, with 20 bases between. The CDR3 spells CASSPADSYVMRTQYF. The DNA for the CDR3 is TGTGCCAGCTCACCAGCCGATTCATACGTGATGAGGACCCAGTACTTC.

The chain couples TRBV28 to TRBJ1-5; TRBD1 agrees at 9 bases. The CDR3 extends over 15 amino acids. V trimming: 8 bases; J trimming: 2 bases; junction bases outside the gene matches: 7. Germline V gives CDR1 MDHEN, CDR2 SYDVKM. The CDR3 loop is CASQDRGAGNQPQHF. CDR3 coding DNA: TGTGCCAGCCAGGACAGGGGAGCAGGCAATCAGCCCCAGCATTTT.

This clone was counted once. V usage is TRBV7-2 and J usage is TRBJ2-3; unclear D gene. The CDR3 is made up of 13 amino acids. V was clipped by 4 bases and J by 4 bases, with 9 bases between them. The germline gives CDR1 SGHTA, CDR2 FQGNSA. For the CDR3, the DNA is TGTGCCAGCAGCTCCAGGAACTCAGATACGCAGTATTTT. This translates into CASSSRNSDTQYF.

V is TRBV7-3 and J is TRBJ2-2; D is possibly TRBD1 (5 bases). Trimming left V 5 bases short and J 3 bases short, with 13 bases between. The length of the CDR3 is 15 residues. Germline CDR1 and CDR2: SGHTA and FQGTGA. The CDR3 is CASSLQGGYTGELFF. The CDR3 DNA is TGTGCCAGCAGCCTCCAGGGCGGCTACACCGGGGAGCTGTTTTTT.

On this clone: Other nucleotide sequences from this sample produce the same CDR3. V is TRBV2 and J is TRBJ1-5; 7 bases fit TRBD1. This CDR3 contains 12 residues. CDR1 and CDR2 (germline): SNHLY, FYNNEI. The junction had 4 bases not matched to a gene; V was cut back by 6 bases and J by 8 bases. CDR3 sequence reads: CASSLTGKPQHF. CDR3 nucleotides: TGTGCCAGCAGCCTGACAGGGAAGCCCCAGCATTTT.

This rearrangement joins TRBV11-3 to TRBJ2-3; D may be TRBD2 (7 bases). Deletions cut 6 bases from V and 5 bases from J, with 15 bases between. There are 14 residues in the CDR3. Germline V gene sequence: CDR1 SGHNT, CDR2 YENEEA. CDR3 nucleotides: TGTGCCAGCAGTCAACGGGGGGCCGGAGATACGCAGTATTTT. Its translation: CASSQRGAGDTQYF.

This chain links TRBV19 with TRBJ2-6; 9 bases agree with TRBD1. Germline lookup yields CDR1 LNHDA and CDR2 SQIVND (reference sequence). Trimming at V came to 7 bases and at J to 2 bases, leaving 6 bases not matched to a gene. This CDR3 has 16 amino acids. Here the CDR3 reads CASTGQGLTGANVLTF. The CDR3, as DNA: TGTGCCAGTACGGGACAGGGTTTAACTGGGGCCAACGTCCTGACTTTC.

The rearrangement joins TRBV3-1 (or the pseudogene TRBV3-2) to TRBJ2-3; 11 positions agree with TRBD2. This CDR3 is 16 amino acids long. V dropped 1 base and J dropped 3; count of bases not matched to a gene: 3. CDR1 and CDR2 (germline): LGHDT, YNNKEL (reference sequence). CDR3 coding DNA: TGTGCCAGCAGCCAAGCCCCTAGCGGGAGGACAGATACGCAGTATTTT. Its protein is CASSQAPSGRTDTQYF.

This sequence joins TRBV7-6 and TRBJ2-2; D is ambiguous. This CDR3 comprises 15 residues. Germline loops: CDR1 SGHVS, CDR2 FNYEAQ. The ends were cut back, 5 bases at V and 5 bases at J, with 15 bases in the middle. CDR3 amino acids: CASSPSSYGTGELFF. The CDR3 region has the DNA TGTGCCAGCAGCCCCTCGTCGTACGGGACCGGGGAGCTGTTTTTT.

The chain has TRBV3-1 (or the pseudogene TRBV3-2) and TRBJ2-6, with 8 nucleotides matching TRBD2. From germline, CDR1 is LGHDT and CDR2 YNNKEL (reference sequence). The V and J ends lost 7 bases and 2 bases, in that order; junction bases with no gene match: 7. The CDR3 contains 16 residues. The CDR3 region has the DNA TGTGCCAGCATAACGGGGGGGAGGCCTGGGGCCAACGTCCTGACTTTC. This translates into CASITGGRPGANVLTF.

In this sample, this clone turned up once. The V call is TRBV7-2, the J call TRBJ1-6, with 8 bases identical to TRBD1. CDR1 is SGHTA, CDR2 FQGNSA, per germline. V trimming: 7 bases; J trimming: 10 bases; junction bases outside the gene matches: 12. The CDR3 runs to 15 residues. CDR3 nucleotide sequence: TGTGCCAGCACCCCGGACAGGGACCGAGTCTCACCCCTCCACTTT. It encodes CASTPDRDRVSPLHF.

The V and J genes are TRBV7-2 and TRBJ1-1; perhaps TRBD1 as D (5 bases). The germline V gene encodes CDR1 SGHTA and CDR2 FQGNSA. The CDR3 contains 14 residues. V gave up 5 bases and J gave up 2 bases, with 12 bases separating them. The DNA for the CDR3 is TGTGCCAGCAGCGCAGGTAGGGGTAACACTGAAGCTTTCTTT. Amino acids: CASSAGRGNTEAFF. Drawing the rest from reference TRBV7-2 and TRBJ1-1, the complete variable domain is GAGVSQSPSNKVTEKGKDVELRCDPISGHTALYWYRQSLGQGLEFLIYFQGNSAPDKSGLPSDRFSAERTGGSVSTLTIQRTQQEDSAVYLCASSAGRGNTEAFFGQGTRLTVV.